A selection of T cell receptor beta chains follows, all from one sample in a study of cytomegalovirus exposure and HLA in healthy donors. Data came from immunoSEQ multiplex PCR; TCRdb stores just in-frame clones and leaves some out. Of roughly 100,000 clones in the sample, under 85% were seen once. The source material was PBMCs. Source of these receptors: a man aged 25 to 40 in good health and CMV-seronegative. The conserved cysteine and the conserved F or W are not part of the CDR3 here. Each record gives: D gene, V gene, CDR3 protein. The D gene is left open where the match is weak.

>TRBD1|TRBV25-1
ASSDLQGARETQY
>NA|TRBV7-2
ASRALPYNEQF
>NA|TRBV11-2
ASRDSANTGELF
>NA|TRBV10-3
AISESGGGQPQH
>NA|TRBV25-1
ASSEPQKTGELF
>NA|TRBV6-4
AKRQDNEKLF
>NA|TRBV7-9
ASSISQAPPGNEQF
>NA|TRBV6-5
ASSSLVLNEKLF
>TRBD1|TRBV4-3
ASSLGQGGSGANVLT
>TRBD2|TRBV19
ASSMVAGSWEQY
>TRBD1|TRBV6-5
ASSYGTGVEQY
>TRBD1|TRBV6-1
ASRKGQYSNQPQH
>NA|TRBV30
AWSMAVETQY
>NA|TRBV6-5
ASSRFVQGGYEQY
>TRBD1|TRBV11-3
ASSSPGTDTDTQY
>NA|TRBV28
ASSSGLLYGYT
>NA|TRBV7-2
ASSPLGELF
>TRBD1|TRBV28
ASSNRQGYEQY
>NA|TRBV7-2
ASSSPGGMRNEQY
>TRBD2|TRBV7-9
ASSSGLAERSSYNEQF
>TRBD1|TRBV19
ASKDAGGIRTEAF
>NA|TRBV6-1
ASVRVRSEQY
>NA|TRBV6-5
ASSPREDGNTIY
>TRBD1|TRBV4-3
ASSQAGTGTYEQY
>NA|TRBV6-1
ASSEAEYNEQF
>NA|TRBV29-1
SAGDDGGELF
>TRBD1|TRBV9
ASSVTGAEGQPQH
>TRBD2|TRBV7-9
ASSRERGETQY
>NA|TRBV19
ASIGTYPPRNTIY
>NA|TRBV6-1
ASRLEVSGANVLT
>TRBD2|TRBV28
ASRSGLAGDYHEQY
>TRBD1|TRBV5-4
ASSATGVTDEAF
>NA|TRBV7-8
ASSLPGEAF
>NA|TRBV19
ASSTPRAWGYEQY
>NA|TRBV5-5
AAAGGIQETQY
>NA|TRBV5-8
ASSRGQQGYGYT
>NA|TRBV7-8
ASSLRVAGQETQY
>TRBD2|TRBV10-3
AISSGTYNEQF
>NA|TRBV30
ALGGTEKLF
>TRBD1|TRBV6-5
ASRDRDQNSPLH
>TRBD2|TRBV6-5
ASGRGDNYEQY